The clone carrying this TCR beta chain occurred many times. With two-round multiplex PCR, TCR beta CDR3 sequences were amplified from genomic DNA. Used in first-round PCR were primers specific to each TRBV and TRBJ gene. TCRdb ran MiXCR on the multiplex PCR reads and lists one entry per CDR3 protein. The sample lists 50,000 or so distinct CDR3 sequences, approximately 30% seen once, with about a tenth in the top ten. Two sampling time points were used, and six milliliters of peripheral blood were drawn at each. The sample comes from a study of prognosis after radiotherapy for stage I lung cancer. Study information: There were 15 or so patients with newly diagnosed primary stage I lung tumors and a handful of patients with oligometastatic NSCLC after surgical resection of the primary tumor. The approximately 13 male and more than five female patients were aged 53 to 84, median about 70 years.

Sequencing was performed on PBMCs, taken before or after stereotactic body radiation therapy (not recorded which). The sequence was collected from a donor over 45 with non-small cell lung cancer.

The CDR3 nucleotides read TGCAGTGCTGCACCCCGGGACTGGGAGACCCAGTACTTC. Amino acids: CSAAPRDWETQYF. The chain is built from TRBV20-1 and TRBJ2-5; a weak D match, TRBD2 (6 bases). This CDR3 has 13 residues. Germline V lookup: CDR1 DFQATT, CDR2 SNEGSKA (reference sequence). V dropped 5 bases and J dropped 5 bases, with 15 bases sitting between them.